This T cell receptor beta chain was sequenced during a study of PD-1 blockade in classical Hodgkin lymphoma. The CDR3 loop spans 15 amino acids. Trimming took 5 bases from V and 8 from J, leaving 21 bases between them. The germline V gene has CDR1 LNHDA and CDR2 SQIVND (reference sequence). All patients relapsed after autologous stem cell transplantation, and brentuximab vedotin exposure varied. Best overall response was complete response, partial response or progressive disease in these relapsed/refractory classical Hodgkin lymphoma patients. Sequencing used immunoSEQ multiplex PCR; TCRdb keeps in-frame clones, though not all of them. Of 70,000 or so clones detected, about two thirds appear once; the ten largest clones hold approximately 9%.

The TCR comes from a human donor with classical Hodgkin lymphoma. This rearrangement joins TRBV19 to TRBJ1-2; D not certain. The source material was peripheral blood mononuclear cells (PBMCs), sampled before the second cycle of nivolumab. For the CDR3, the DNA is TGTGCCAGTAGTGTCCTGTGGACTTCCCCATTAGGCTACACCTTC. Amino acids: CASSVLWTSPLGYTF.